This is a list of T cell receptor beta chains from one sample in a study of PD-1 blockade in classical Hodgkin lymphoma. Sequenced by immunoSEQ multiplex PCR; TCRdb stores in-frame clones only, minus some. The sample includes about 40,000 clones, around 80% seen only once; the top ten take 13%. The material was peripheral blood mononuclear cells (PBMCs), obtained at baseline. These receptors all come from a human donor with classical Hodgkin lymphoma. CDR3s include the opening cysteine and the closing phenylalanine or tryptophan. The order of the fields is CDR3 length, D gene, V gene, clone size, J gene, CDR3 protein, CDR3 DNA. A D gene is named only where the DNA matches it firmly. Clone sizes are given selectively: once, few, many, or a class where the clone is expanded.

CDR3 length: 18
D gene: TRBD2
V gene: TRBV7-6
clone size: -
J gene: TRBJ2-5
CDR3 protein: CASSSTPNRRGGEETQYF
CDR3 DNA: TGTGCCAGCAGCTCTACCCCGAATAGACGGGGGGGGGAGGAGACCCAGTACTTC

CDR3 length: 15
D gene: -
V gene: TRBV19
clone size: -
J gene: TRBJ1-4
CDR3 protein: CASTDFVETNEKLFF
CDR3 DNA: TGTGCCAGTACTGACTTTGTCGAGACTAATGAAAAACTGTTTTTT

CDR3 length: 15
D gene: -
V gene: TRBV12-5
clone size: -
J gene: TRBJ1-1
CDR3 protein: CASGSPRGVSTEAFF
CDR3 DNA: TGTGCTAGTGGTTCTCCCCGCGGGGTGAGCACTGAAGCTTTCTTT

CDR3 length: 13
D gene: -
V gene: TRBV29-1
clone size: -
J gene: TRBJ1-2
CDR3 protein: CSVNDVANYGYTF
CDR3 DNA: TGCAGCGTTAACGACGTAGCTAACTATGGCTACACCTTC

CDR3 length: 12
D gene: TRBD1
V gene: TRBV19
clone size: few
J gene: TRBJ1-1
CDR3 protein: CASSSTGGKGFF
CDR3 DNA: TGTGCCAGTAGTTCGACAGGGGGCAAAGGATTCTTT

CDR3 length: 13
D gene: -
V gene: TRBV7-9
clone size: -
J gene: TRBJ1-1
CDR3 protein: CASSLTGSTEAFF
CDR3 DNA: TGTGCCAGCAGCTTAACAGGGAGCACTGAAGCTTTCTTT

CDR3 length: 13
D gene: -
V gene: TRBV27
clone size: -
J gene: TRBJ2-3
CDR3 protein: CASSGGDADTQYF
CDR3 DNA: TGTGCCAGCTCTGGAGGAGACGCAGATACGCAGTATTTT

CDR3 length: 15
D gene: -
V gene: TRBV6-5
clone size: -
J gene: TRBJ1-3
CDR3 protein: CASSPSRISGNTIYF
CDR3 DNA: TGTGCCAGCAGTCCTTCACGCATCTCTGGAAACACCATATATTTT

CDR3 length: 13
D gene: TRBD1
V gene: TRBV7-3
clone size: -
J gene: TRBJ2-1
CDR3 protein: CASSLRGYNEQFF
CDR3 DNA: TGTGCCAGCAGCCTCAGGGGGTACAATGAGCAGTTCTTC

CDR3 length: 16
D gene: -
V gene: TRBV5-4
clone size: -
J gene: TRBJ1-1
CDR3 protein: CASSLGPPRGDTEAFF
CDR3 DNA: TGTGCCAGCAGCCTCGGCCCTCCCCGGGGGGACACTGAAGCTTTCTTT

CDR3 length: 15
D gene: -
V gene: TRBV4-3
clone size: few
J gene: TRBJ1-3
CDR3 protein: CASSQDSSNGNTIYF
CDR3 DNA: TGCGCCAGCAGCCAAGATAGTAGTAATGGAAACACCATATATTTT

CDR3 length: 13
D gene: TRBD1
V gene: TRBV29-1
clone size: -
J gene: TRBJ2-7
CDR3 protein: CSVGGQASYEQYF
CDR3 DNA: TGCAGCGTTGGGGGACAGGCCTCCTACGAGCAGTACTTC

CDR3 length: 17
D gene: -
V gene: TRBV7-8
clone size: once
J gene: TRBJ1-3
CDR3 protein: CASSLAGRGGSGNTIYF
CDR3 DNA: TGTGCCAGCAGCTTAGCGGGTAGGGGGGGCTCTGGAAACACCATATATTTT

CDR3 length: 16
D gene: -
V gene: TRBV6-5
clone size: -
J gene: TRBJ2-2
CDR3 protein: CASSYARASFTGELFF
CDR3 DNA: TGTGCCAGCAGTTACGCCCGGGCCAGTTTCACCGGGGAGCTGTTTTTT

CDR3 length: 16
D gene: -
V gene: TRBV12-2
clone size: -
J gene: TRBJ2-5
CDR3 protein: CASRLAPGTSQETQYF
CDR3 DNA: TGTGCAAGTCGCTTAGCCCCTGGGACTTCCCAAGAGACCCAGTACTTC

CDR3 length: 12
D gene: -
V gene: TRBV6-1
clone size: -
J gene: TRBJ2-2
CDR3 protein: CASSELNRELFF
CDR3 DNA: TGTGCCAGCAGTGAGCTTAACCGGGAGCTGTTTTTT

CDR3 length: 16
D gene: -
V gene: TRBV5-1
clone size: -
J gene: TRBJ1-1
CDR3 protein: CASSLADRSMNTEAFF
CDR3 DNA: TGCGCCAGCAGCTTGGCCGACAGGTCCATGAACACTGAAGCTTTCTTT

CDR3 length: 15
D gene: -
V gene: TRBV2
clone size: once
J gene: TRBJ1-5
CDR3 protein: CASSEVTAPNQPQHF
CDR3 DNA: TGTGCCAGCAGTGAAGTAACAGCCCCCAATCAGCCCCAGCATTTT

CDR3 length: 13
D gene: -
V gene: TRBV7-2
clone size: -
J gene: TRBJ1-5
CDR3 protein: CASSLDRNQPQHF
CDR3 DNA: TGTGCCAGCAGCTTAGACCGGAATCAGCCCCAGCATTTT

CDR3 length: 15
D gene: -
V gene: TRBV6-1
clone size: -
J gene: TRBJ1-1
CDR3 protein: CASSRSRNMNTEAFF
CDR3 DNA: TGTGCCAGCAGTAGAAGCAGAAACATGAACACTGAAGCTTTCTTT

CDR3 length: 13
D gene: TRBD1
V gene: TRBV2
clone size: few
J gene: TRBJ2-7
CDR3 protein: CASSEDRAYEQYF
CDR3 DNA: TGTGCCAGCAGTGAGGACAGGGCCTACGAGCAGTACTTC

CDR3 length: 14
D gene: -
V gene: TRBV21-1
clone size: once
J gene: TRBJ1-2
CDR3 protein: CASSKARGYYGYTF
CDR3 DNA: TGTGCCAGCAGCAAAGCGCGAGGGTATTATGGCTACACCTTC

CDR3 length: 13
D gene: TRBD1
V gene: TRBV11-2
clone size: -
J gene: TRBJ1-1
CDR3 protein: CASSPGQGLRAFF
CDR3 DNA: TGTGCCAGCAGCCCAGGACAGGGATTGCGAGCTTTCTTT

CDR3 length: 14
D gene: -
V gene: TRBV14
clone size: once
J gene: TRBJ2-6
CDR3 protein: CASSPVSGANVLTF
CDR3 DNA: TGTGCCAGCAGCCCAGTCTCTGGGGCCAACGTCCTGACTTTC

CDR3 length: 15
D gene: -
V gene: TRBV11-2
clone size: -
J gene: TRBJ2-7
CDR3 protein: CASSLLAGAFYEQYF
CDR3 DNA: TGTGCCAGCAGCTTACTCGCGGGGGCCTTCTACGAGCAGTACTTC

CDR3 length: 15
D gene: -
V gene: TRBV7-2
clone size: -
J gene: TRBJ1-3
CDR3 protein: CASSSQVSRGNTIYF
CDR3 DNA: TGTGCCAGCAGCTCACAGGTTAGCCGTGGAAACACCATATATTTT

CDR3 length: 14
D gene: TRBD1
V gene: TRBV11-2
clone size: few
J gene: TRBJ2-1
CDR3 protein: CASSLDRDNNEQFF
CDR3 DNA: TGTGCCAGCAGCTTGGACAGGGATAACAATGAGCAGTTCTTC

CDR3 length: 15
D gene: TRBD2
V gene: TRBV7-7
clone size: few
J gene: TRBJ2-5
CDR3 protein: CASSRTSGGEETQYF
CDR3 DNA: TGTGCCAGCAGCCGGACTAGCGGGGGAGAAGAGACCCAGTACTTC

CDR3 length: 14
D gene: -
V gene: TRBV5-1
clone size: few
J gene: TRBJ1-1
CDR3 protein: CASSFLKDGGAAFF
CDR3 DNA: TGCGCCAGCAGCTTCCTTAAGGATGGGGGGGCGGCTTTCTTT

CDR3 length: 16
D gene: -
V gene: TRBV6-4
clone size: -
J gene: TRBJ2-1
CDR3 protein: CASSGSPLSSYNEQFF
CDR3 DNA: TGTGCCAGCAGTGGCAGTCCCCTTAGCTCCTACAATGAGCAGTTCTTC

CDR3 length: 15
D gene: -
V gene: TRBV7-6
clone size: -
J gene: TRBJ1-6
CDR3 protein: CASSLDGVDNSPLHF
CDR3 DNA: TGTGCCAGCAGCTTAGACGGGGTGGATAATTCACCCCTCCACTTT

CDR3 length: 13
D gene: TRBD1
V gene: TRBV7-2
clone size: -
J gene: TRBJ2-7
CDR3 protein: CASSSTGAYEQYF
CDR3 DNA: TGTGCCAGCAGCTCAACAGGGGCCTACGAGCAGTACTTC

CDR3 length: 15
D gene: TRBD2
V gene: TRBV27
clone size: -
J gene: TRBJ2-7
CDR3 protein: CASSPRTSGGYEQYF
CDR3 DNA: TGTGCCAGCAGTCCGCGGACTAGCGGGGGTTACGAGCAGTACTTC

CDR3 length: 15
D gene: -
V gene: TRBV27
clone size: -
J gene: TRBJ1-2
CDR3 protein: CASSLGTTPATGYTF
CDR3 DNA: TGTGCCAGCAGTTTAGGGACAACTCCTGCGACTGGCTACACCTTC

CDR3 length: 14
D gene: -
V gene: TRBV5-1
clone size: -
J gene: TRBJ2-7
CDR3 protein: CASSLEGGRDEQYF
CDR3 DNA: TGCGCCAGCAGCTTGGAGGGGGGTCGGGACGAGCAGTACTTC

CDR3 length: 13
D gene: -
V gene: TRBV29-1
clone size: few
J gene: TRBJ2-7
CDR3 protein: CSVRSESSYEQYF
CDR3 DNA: TGCAGCGTCCGTTCGGAAAGCTCCTACGAGCAGTACTTC

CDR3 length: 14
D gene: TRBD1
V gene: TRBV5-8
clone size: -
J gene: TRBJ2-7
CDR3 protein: CASSSDRVHYEQYF
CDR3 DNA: TGTGCCAGCAGCTCGGACAGGGTCCACTACGAGCAGTACTTC

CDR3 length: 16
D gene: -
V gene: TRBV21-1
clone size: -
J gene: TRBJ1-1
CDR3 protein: CASSIRTGHLNTEAFF
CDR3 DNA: TGTGCCAGCAGCATTCGGACAGGGCACCTGAACACTGAAGCTTTCTTT

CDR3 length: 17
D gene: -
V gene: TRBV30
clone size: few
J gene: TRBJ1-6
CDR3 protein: CAWSPRTGFGGNSPLHF
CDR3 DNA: TGTGCCTGGAGTCCCCGAACAGGGTTTGGGGGCAATTCACCCCTCCACTTT

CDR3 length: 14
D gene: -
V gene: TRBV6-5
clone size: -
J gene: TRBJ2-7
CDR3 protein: CASSEVAGSYEQYF
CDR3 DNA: TGTGCCAGCAGTGAAGTGGCCGGGTCCTACGAGCAGTACTTC

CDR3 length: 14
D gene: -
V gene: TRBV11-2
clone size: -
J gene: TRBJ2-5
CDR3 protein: CASSLEGRGETQYF
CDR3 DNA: TGTGCCAGCAGCTTAGAAGGCAGGGGTGAGACCCAGTACTTC

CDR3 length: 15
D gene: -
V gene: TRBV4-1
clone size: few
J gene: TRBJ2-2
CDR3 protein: CASSPLGGGTGELFF
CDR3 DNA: TGCGCCAGCAGCCCCCTGGGGGGCGGGACCGGGGAGCTGTTTTTT

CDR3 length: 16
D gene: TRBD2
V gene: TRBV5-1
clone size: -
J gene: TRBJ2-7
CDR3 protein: CASSWTSGAISYEQYF
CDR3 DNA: TGCGCCAGCAGCTGGACTAGCGGGGCCATCTCCTACGAGCAGTACTTC

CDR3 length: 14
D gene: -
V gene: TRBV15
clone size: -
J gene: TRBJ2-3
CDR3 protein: CATSSPTGQDTQYF
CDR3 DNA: TGTGCCACCAGCAGTCCCACGGGACAAGATACGCAGTATTTT

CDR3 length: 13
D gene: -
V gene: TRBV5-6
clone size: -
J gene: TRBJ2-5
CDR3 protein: CASSLQESETQYF
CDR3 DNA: TGTGCCAGCAGCTTACAGGAGTCAGAGACCCAGTACTTC

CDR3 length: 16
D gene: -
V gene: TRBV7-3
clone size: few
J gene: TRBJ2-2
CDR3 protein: CASSMTGLAGTGELFF
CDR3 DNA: TGTGCCAGCAGCATGACAGGACTCGCGGGAACCGGGGAGCTGTTTTTT

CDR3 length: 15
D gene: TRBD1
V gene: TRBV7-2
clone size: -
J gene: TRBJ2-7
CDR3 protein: CASSLQDTGEYEQYF
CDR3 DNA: TGTGCCAGCAGCCTCCAAGACACAGGGGAATACGAGCAGTACTTC

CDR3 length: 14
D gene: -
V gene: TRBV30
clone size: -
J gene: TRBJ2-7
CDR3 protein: CAWSTWGPSYEQYF
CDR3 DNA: TGTGCCTGGAGTACATGGGGCCCCTCCTACGAGCAGTACTTC

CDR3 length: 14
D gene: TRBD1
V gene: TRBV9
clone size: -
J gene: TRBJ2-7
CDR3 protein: CASSPRDRSNEQYF
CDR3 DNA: TGTGCCAGCAGCCCGCGGGACAGGTCCAACGAGCAGTACTTC

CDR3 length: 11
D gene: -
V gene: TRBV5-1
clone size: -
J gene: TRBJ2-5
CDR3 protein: CASSNQETQYF
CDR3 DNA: TGCGCCAGCAGCAACCAAGAGACCCAGTACTTC

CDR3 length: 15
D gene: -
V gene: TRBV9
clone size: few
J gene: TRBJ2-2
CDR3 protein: CASSVWGPNTGELFF
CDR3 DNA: TGTGCCAGCAGCGTTTGGGGTCCGAACACCGGGGAGCTGTTTTTT

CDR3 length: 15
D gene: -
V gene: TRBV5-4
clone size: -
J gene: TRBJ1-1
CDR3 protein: CASSTSRGFATEAFF
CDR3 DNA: TGTGCCAGCAGCACCTCTCGTGGGTTCGCCACTGAAGCTTTCTTT

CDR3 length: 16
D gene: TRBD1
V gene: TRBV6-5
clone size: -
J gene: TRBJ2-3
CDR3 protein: CASSSDRGRGTDTQYF
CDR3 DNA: TGTGCCAGCAGTTCGGACAGGGGGCGAGGCACAGATACGCAGTATTTT

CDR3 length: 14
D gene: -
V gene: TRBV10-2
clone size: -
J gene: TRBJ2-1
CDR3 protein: CASSDSMRVNEQFF
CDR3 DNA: TGCGCCAGCAGTGATTCCATGCGAGTCAATGAGCAGTTCTTC

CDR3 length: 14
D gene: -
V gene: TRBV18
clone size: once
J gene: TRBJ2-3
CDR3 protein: CASSPGASTDTQYF
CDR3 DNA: TGTGCCAGCTCACCGGGGGCTAGCACAGATACGCAGTATTTT

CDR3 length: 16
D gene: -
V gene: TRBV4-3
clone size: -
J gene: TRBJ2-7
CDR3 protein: CASSQGVGSRLYEQYF
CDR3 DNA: TGCGCCAGCAGCCAAGGTGTAGGGTCCAGACTCTACGAGCAGTACTTC

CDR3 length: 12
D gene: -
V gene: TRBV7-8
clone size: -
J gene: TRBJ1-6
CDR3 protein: CASSLARETLHF
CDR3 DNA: TGTGCCAGCAGCTTAGCCAGGGAGACCCTCCACTTT

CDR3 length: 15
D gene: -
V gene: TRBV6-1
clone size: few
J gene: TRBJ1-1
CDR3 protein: CASNYRGVKNTEAFF
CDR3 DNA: TGTGCCAGCAACTATAGGGGAGTCAAGAACACTGAAGCTTTCTTT

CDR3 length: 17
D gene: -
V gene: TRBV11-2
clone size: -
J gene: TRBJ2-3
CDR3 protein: CASSLVGQSTGTDTQYF
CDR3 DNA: TGTGCCAGCAGCTTAGTAGGACAATCGACGGGCACAGATACGCAGTATTTT